This TCR beta chain was sequenced during a study of CD8+ T cells in alopecia areata. A note on this clone: The antigen is undetermined.

The investigators collected lesional scalp punch biopsies and peripheral blood from alopecia areata patients. Isolation of CD4+ and CD8+ T cells from PBMCs was achieved by sorting. Germline CDR1 and CDR2: SGDLS and YYNGEE. The CDR3 has 16 amino acids. V gave up 4 bases and J gave up 4 bases; unmatched junction bases: 13. Following RNA extraction, reverse transcription yielded cDNA that acted as the sequencing template. Libraries were prepared by immunoSEQ multiplex PCR; TCRdb keeps only in-frame clonotypes and omits some of them. The data show under 65,000 clones, roughly two fifths seen once. Study-wide points: In scalp samples, resident alphabeta T cells of normal skin are also sequenced. Unlike in mice, where it was clearer, TCR sharing across patients was less clear, possibly HLA-related.

The sequence came from a human donor with alopecia areata. This rearrangement joins TRBV9 to TRBJ1-2; 7 positions agree with TRBD1. Specimen: NKG2D-low CD8+ T cells sorted from blood. The CDR3 loop reads CASSSPATGPSYGYTF. CDR3 bases: TGTGCCAGCAGCTCCCCCGCGACAGGGCCGAGCTATGGCTACACCTTC.